Detailed here is one T cell receptor beta chain. Its antigen is currently unknown. The germline gives CDR1 MNHNY, CDR2 SVGAGI (reference sequence). V dropped 4 bases and J dropped 6 bases, with 6 bases sitting between them. This CDR3 is built from 11 residues. This specimen belongs to a study of OX40 agonist ivuxolimab in advanced cancers. The assay was immunoSEQ multiplex PCR, and TCRdb's table has in-frame clones only and misses some. Among about 83,000 clones, around 90% were seen once, and the ten largest hold roughly 0.4%. Regarding the study as a whole: At doses 0.1 to 3.0 mg/kg, CD4+ and CD8+ clones expanded.

This sequence was found in an adult with an advanced solid tumor such as melanoma, head and neck, liver or kidney cancer. The chain links TRBV6-6 to TRBJ2-5; the D gene is possibly TRBD2 (5 bases). This material consisted of CD4+ or CD8+ T cells sorted from blood, taken in a trial of the OX40 agonist ivuxolimab. The CDR3 sequence: CASSSGKTQYF. CDR3 bases: TGTGCCAGCAGTTCGGGAAAGACCCAGTACTTC.